This T cell receptor (beta chain) is drawn from a study of STAT3 mutations in large granular lymphocyte leukemia. Study-wide results and limits: Every T-LGLL patient had at least one immunodominant TCRbeta clonotype. In about 30% of the 18 patients, new TCR clonotypes emerged after therapy.

Of note for this clone: The target antigen is unknown.

CDR3 size: 16 residues. The V and J ends lost 3 bases and 3 bases respectively, with 18 bases between them. Germline V lookup: CDR1 LNHNV, CDR2 YYDKDF (reference sequence). Average productive template count per sample was some 44,000. This table comes from immunoSEQ multiplex PCR, and its TCRdb copy is limited to in-frame clones, with some not included. The profile covers about 10,000 clones, with approximately 90% appearing a single time and over 25% taken by the ten largest. Sequenced: peripheral blood mononuclear cells. This receptor was taken from a man aged 55 to 70 with T-cell large granular lymphocyte leukemia. Some clones in this sample may be carry-over from other donors' samples. V is TRBV15 and J is TRBJ2-7; D is unresolved. In DNA form, the CDR3 reads TGTGCCACCAGCAGGCCGCCCGGTGGGATTGGCTACGAGCAGTACTTC. Protein sequence: CATSRPPGGIGYEQYF. Together with reference TRBV15 and TRBJ2-7, the CDR3 gives the full variable domain: DAMVIQNPRYQVTQFGKPVTLSCSQTLNHNVMYWYQQKSSQAPKLLFHYYDKDFNNEADTPDNFQSRRPNTSFCFLDIRSPGLGDTAMYLCATSRPPGGIGYEQYFGPGTRLTVT.